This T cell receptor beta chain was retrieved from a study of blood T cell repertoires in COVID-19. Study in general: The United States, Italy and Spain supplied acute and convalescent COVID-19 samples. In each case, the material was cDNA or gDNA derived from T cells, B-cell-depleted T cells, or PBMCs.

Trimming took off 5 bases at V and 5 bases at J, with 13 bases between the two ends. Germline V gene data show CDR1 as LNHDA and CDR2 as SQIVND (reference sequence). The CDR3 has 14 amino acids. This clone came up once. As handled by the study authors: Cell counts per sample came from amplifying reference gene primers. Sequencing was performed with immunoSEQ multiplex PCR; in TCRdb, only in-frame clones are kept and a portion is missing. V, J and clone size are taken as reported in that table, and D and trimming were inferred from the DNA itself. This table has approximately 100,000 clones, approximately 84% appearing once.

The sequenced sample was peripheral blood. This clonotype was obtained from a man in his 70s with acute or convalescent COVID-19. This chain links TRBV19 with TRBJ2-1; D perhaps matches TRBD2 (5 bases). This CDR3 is CASSLRTGNNEQFF. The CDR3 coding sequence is TGTGCCAGTAGTTTAAGGACTGGGAACAATGAGCAGTTCTTC.